The 30 T cell receptor beta chains reported below all come from one sample, sequenced in a study of control samples from healthy donors and cancer patients (dated by TCRdb to about 2020). The method behind the library was the immunoSEQ multiplex PCR assay. Held by TCRdb, this immuneACCESS table contains in-frame sequences only and omits some clones. Under half of the omission traces to an unresolved V gene where checked; the cause of the rest is unknown. Across this sample there are 150,000 or so clones, with just under 95% seen only once. The leading ten clones occupy 12% to 15% of the sample. The sequencing sample was made of PBMCs. The receptors were gathered from a man aged 55 to 70 with colorectal cancer.

The chain is built from TRBV5-4 and TRBJ2-7; the D is unclear. The CDR3 consists of 13 residues. In germline, CDR1 is SGHNT, CDR2 YYREEE (reference sequence). Trimming cost V 4 bases and J 6 bases, with 14 bases left between them. CDR3 bases: TGTGCCAGCAGCCCAAAGGTCGCCTCCGAGCAGTACTTC. Amino acids: CASSPKVASEQYF.

This rearrangement joins TRBV24-1 to TRBJ1-1; 8 bases line up with TRBD1. V was pared by 3 bases and J by 11 bases, with 13 bases of the junction left unmatched. The CDR3 sequence is 15 residues long. Germline-derived CDR1 and CDR2 are KGHDR and SFDVKD. The CDR3 is CATSDRGQGPLRAFF. In nucleotides, the CDR3 is TGTGCCACCAGTGATCGTGGACAGGGCCCTCTGCGGGCTTTCTTT.

The chain uses TRBV4-3 and TRBJ1-2, with D unresolved. V lost 0 bases and J lost 7, with 12 bases in between. CDR1 is LGHNA and CDR2 is YSLEER in the germline V gene. The CDR3 contains 14 residues. The CDR3 here is CASSQDTGLGGYTF. The CDR3 DNA is TGCGCCAGCAGCCAAGATACCGGGCTCGGTGGCTACACCTTC.

The CDR3 loop reads CSVVGTGGSYGYTF. CDR3 DNA sequence: TGCAGCGTTGTGGGGACAGGGGGCAGCTATGGCTACACCTTC. The genes are TRBV29-1 and TRBJ1-2; the match to TRBD1 covers 12 bases. Germline V gene lookup returns CDR1 SQVTM and CDR2 ANQGSEA. This CDR3 region has 14 residues. The ends lost 4 bases at V and 4 bases at J; junction bases unmatched: 4.

The rearrangement joins TRBV5-4 to TRBJ1-2, with TRBD1 as a possible D gene (5 bases). CDR1 and CDR2 from the germline V gene are SGHNT and YYREEE (reference sequence). Trimming pared 0 bases from V and 0 bases from J, leaving 9 bases between. The CDR3 loop spans 15 amino acids. CDR3 bases: TGTGCCAGCAGCTTGGGGACAACTGCTAACTATGGCTACACCTTC. It translates to CASSLGTTANYGYTF.

The DNA of the CDR3 is TGTGCCAGCAGTTCCGGGACAGCTACTGGCGGCTACACCTTC. Translating gives CASSSGTATGGYTF. This chain joins TRBV27 and TRBJ1-2; TRBD1 aligns across 7 bases. V trimming: 4 bases; J trimming: 8 bases; junction bases outside the gene matches: 10. CDR3 size: 14 residues. Germline CDR1 and CDR2: MNHEY and SMNVEV (reference sequence).

This chain joins TRBV6-5 and TRBJ1-4; 8 bases are shared with TRBD1. Germline assignment: CDR1 MNHEY and CDR2 SVGAGI. The CDR3 is made up of 15 amino acids. Unmatched junction bases numbered 9, after V lost 6 bases and J lost 6 bases. In DNA, the CDR3 is TGTGCCAGCAGCTTTGTACAGGGGGGGTATGAAAAACTGTTTTTT. Its protein is CASSFVQGGYEKLFF.

The chain carries TRBV12-3 or TRBV12-4 and TRBJ1-2, with D tentatively TRBD1 (5 bases). The CDR3 length is 13 residues. V lost 1 base, J lost 9 bases, and 12 bases lay in between. CDR3 sequence reads: CASSLGADRRYTF. CDR3 DNA sequence: TGTGCCAGCAGTTTAGGTGCCGACAGACGCTACACCTTC.

This chain links TRBV6-2 or TRBV6-3 with TRBJ2-4; 8 bases fit TRBD1. Germline loops: CDR1 MNHEY, CDR2 SVGEGT. The trim removed 7 bases at V and 7 bases at J, leaving 9 bases unmatched. This CDR3 has 14 residues. As DNA, the CDR3 is TGTGCCAGCACCCCGGGGACAGGAGTTAACATTCAGTACTTC. It codes for CASTPGTGVNIQYF.

This chain links TRBV2 with TRBJ1-4, with D possibly being TRBD1 (5 bases). Deletions cut 6 bases from V and 8 bases from J, with 19 bases between. The CDR3 runs 15 residues. Germline V gene sequence: CDR1 SNHLY, CDR2 FYNNEI. CDR3 nucleotides: TGTGCCAGCAGCAAGGAGGGGTCCGTGAGGGAAAAACTGTTTTTT. Protein product: CASSKEGSVREKLFF.

The V gene is TRBV19, the J gene TRBJ1-2, with D perhaps TRBD1 (6 bases). With 5 bases removed from V and 4 bases from J, the gap between germline ends came to 11 bases. The germline V gene has CDR1 LNHDA and CDR2 SQIVND (reference sequence). The CDR3 length is 13 residues. Here the CDR3 reads CASSPDSTYGYTF. The CDR3 coding sequence is TGTGCCAGTAGTCCGGACAGTACCTATGGCTACACCTTC.

The chain couples TRBV5-1 to TRBJ2-5; tentative D call: TRBD1 (6 bases). The CDR3 covers 14 residues. The V gene's germline CDR1 is SGHRS and CDR2 YFSETQ. V was shortened by 3 bases and J by 3 bases, with 12 bases between the two germline ends. The DNA of the CDR3 is TGCGCCAGCAGCTCGTTCCCAGGGGAAGAGACCCAGTACTTC. Translation gives CASSSFPGEETQYF.

The chain carries TRBV5-6 and TRBJ1-1; weak D call: TRBD1 (6 bases). CDR1 is SGHDT and CDR2 is YYEEEE in the germline V gene. The CDR3 runs to 13 residues. V was pared by 5 bases and J by 1 base, with 9 bases between. CDR3 DNA: TGTGCCAGCAGGAGACAGGAGAACACTGAAGCTTTCTTT. Translation gives CASRRQENTEAFF.

The chain joins TRBV18 to TRBJ1-6; D is possibly TRBD1 (6 bases). Trimming cost V 2 bases and J 8 bases, with 10 bases left between them. CDR3 size: 14 residues. Germline V gene data show CDR1 as KGHSH and CDR2 as LQKENI. CDR3 sequence: CASSPGGGDSPLHF. In DNA form, the CDR3 reads TGTGCCAGCTCACCAGGGGGCGGGGATTCACCCCTCCACTTT.

The V gene is TRBV6-5, the J gene TRBJ2-7, with a possible D match to TRBD1 (6 bases). From germline, CDR1 is MNHEY and CDR2 SVGAGI. V gave up 6 bases and J gave up 1 base, with 7 bases separating them. The CDR3 loop spans 12 amino acids. Written as DNA, the CDR3 is TGTGCCAGCAGAGGGGGATCCTACGAGCAGTACTTC. Its protein is CASRGGSYEQYF.

The chain links TRBV29-1 to TRBJ1-1; 7 nucleotides line up with TRBD1. Germline V gene lookup returns CDR1 SQVTM and CDR2 ANQGSEA. The junction had 7 bases not matched to a gene; V was cut back by 4 bases and J by 5 bases. CDR3 length: 13 amino acids. CDR3 region: CSVAPQGRTEAFF. CDR3 sequence (DNA): TGCAGCGTTGCCCCACAGGGGAGGACTGAAGCTTTCTTT. The variable domain in full, completed from reference TRBV29-1 and TRBJ1-1, reads SAVISQKPSRDICQRGTSLTIQCQVDSQVTMMFWYRQQPGQSLTLIATANQGSEATYESGFVIDKFPISRPNLTFSTLTVSNMSPEDSSIYLCSVAPQGRTEAFFGQGTRLTVV.

The chain joins TRBV2 to TRBJ1-2, with D possibly matching TRBD1 (5 bases). The CDR3 spans 14 residues. Trimming took off 2 bases at V and 5 bases at J, with 12 bases between the two ends. Germline V CDR1 and CDR2: SNHLY, FYNNEI. Written as DNA, the CDR3 is TGTGCCAGCAGTGAAACTTGGCAGGGATATGGCTACACCTTC. Protein sequence: CASSETWQGYGYTF.

This clone was seen only once. The genes are TRBV5-4 and TRBJ1-1; D uncertain. Germline CDR1 and CDR2: SGHNT and YYREEE (reference sequence). This CDR3 region has 16 residues. Trimming pared 0 bases from V and 0 bases from J, leaving 12 bases between. Here the CDR3 reads CASSLELGRLNTEAFF. The CDR3 nucleotides are TGTGCCAGCAGCTTGGAATTGGGCAGACTGAACACTGAAGCTTTCTTT.

V usage is TRBV3-1 (or the pseudogene TRBV3-2) and J usage is TRBJ2-7; no definite D call. The CDR3 extends over 14 amino acids. Trimming left V 4 bases short and J 1 base short, with 11 bases between. Per germline, CDR1 LGHDT and CDR2 YNNKEL (reference sequence). The CDR3 protein is CASSPSYSSYEQYF. CDR3 coding DNA: TGTGCCAGCAGCCCGTCTTACAGTTCCTACGAGCAGTACTTC.

In DNA form, the CDR3 reads TGTGCCACCAGCAGGGTAGGGACCGCAGATCAGCCCCAGCATTTT. Translating it yields CATSRVGTADQPQHF. The J gene is TRBJ1-5, the V gene TRBV15; TRBD1 might be the D (5 bases). This CDR3 has 15 amino acids. The ends were cut back, 3 bases at V and 5 bases at J, with 14 bases in the middle. Per the germline V gene, CDR1 is LNHNV and CDR2 is YYDKDF (reference sequence).

V and J are TRBV6-5 and TRBJ1-2, with D perhaps TRBD1 (5 bases). The ends were cut back, 6 bases at V and 3 bases at J, with 14 bases in the middle. This CDR3 comprises 14 residues. CDR1 and CDR2 (germline): MNHEY, SVGAGI. The CDR3 loop reads CASREYTGDYGYTF. DNA for the CDR3: TGTGCCAGCAGGGAGTATACAGGAGACTATGGCTACACCTTC.

This chain connects TRBV19 to TRBJ1-5; the D gene is possibly TRBD1 (5 bases). The CDR3 consists of 15 residues. Trimming cost V 4 bases and J 4 bases, with 14 bases left between them. Per the germline V gene, CDR1 is LNHDA and CDR2 is SQIVND (reference sequence). This chain's CDR3 is CASSTREGSNQPQHF. CDR3 sequence (DNA): TGTGCCAGTAGTACCCGGGAGGGGTCGAATCAGCCCCAGCATTTT.

This chain uses TRBV3-1 (or the pseudogene TRBV3-2) with TRBJ2-2; 11 nucleotides match TRBD2. This CDR3 region has 16 residues. The germline V gene encodes CDR1 LGHDT and CDR2 YNNKEL (reference sequence). V lost 4 bases to trimming and J lost 5 bases; unmatched junction nucleotides: 6. CDR3 protein: CASSRSGGAKTGELFF. As DNA, the CDR3 is TGTGCCAGCAGCCGTAGCGGGGGGGCCAAGACCGGGGAGCTGTTTTTT.

The chain uses TRBV12-3 or TRBV12-4 and TRBJ2-7; either TRBD1 or TRBD2 may supply D (5 bases each). This CDR3 is built from 13 residues. V was pared by 6 bases and J by 0 bases, with 9 bases between. CDR3 sequence reads: CASSGDGSYEQYF. The CDR3 DNA is TGTGCCAGCAGCGGGGACGGCTCCTACGAGCAGTACTTC.

In DNA form, the CDR3 reads TGTGCCAGTAGTTTCGGGACAGAATTCGTTCCGCAGTTCTTC. Its translation: CASSFGTEFVPQFF. The gene calls are TRBV19 and TRBJ2-1; 7 positions agree with TRBD1. CDR1 and CDR2 (germline): LNHDA, SQIVND (reference sequence). The V gene end was trimmed by 5 bases and the J gene end by 12 bases; junction bases not matched to a gene: 13. This CDR3 region has 14 residues.

The chain is built from TRBV19 and TRBJ2-4; D possibly corresponds to TRBD1 (6 bases). The germline gives CDR1 LNHDA, CDR2 SQIVND (reference sequence). The V and J ends lost 6 bases and 7 bases respectively, with 13 bases between them. The CDR3 is made up of 13 amino acids. CDR3: CASSPQGQNIQYF. The CDR3 nucleotides are TGTGCCAGTAGCCCACAGGGTCAGAACATTCAGTACTTC.

The chain has TRBV25-1 and TRBJ1-5; the match to TRBD1 covers 7 bases. This CDR3 spans 14 amino acids. The V gene's germline CDR1 is MGHDK and CDR2 SYGVNS. Trimming removed 5 bases from V and 3 bases from J; junction bases left unmatched: 4. CDR3 sequence reads: CASSRTGSNQPQHF. The DNA of the CDR3 is TGTGCCAGCAGTCGGACAGGCTCCAATCAGCCCCAGCATTTT.

The chain joins TRBV29-1 to TRBJ2-1, with 14 positions matching TRBD2. V dropped 4 bases and J dropped 2; count of bases not matched to a gene: 7. The CDR3 contains 17 residues. Germline loops: CDR1 SQVTM, CDR2 ANQGSEA. The CDR3 here is CSVAGGLAGGPYNEQFF. DNA for the CDR3: TGCAGCGTTGCCGGTGGACTAGCGGGGGGTCCCTACAATGAGCAGTTCTTC.

The genes are TRBV7-2 and TRBJ1-1; D possibly corresponds to TRBD1 (6 bases). Trimming took off 4 bases at V and 3 bases at J, with 12 bases between the two ends. CDR1 is SGHTA, CDR2 FQGNSA, per germline. This CDR3 is 14 amino acids long. The DNA for the CDR3 is TGTGCCAGCAGCTCCAAATACAGGGACACTGAAGCTTTCTTT. Encoded protein: CASSSKYRDTEAFF.

V is TRBV28 and J is TRBJ1-4; no clear D gene. V was cut by 5 bases and J by 7 bases, with 14 bases left in between. The germline V gene encodes CDR1 MDHEN and CDR2 SYDVKM. The CDR3 covers 14 residues. DNA for the CDR3: TGTGCCAGCAGTCCCCGGCGAATGGGTGAAAAACTGTTTTTT. It encodes CASSPRRMGEKLFF.